This record covers a single TCR beta chain. Its antigen is not known. The data were taken from a study of T cell repertoires in cytomegalovirus infection. Study-wide points: Dominating the ex vivo response were HLA-C-restricted CMV-specific TCR beta clonotypes.

Each CDR3 protein is one row after TCRdb ran MiXCR on the reads. The data hold over 100,000 distinct CDR3 sequences, with about 9.4% observed a single time. V shed 0 bases and J shed 3 bases, with 10 bases lying between them. CDR1 and CDR2 (germline): SGDLS, YYNGEE. CDR3 size: 14 residues. The TCR originated in a human donor in good health (CMV status not recorded). Some clones in this sample may be carry-over from other donors' samples. The chain recombines TRBV9 with TRBJ2-7, with D uncertain. The specimen sequenced was PBMCs, sequenced either directly or after in vitro stimulation (not recorded which). The CDR3 is CASSVGQDNYEQYF. The CDR3 DNA sequence: TGTGCCAGCAGCGTAGGGCAGGATAACTACGAGCAGTACTTC.